The 28 T cell receptor beta chains below come from one sample, sequenced in a study of radiotherapy plus CTLA-4 blockade in lung cancer. The repertoire was sequenced with immunoSEQ multiplex PCR; TCRdb's copy has only in-frame clones and lacks some. The sample lists 53,000 or so clones; less than 85% were seen once. Sequencing was performed on peripheral blood, taken from a patient treated with radiotherapy plus ipilimumab. These receptors came from a human donor with non-small cell lung cancer who had stable disease on radiotherapy plus ipilimumab.

This sequence joins TRBV28 and TRBJ1-1; 9 nucleotides match TRBD1. Germline CDR1 MDHEN, CDR2 SYDVKM. The CDR3 consists of 14 residues. Trimming at V came to 5 bases and at J to 4 bases, leaving 5 bases not matched to a gene. As DNA, the CDR3 is TGTGCCAGCAGTGGCCGGGACAGGGCCACTGAAGCTTTCTTT. It encodes CASSGRDRATEAFF.

The genes are TRBV6-5 and TRBJ2-7, with D possibly matching TRBD2 (7 bases). The CDR3 consists of 12 residues. CDR1 is MNHEY and CDR2 is SVGAGI in the germline V gene. The V gene lost 6 bases and the J gene lost 5 bases, with 11 bases spanning the gap. The CDR3 nucleotides read TGTGCCAGCAGCCCCGGGGGGCACGAGCAGTACGTC. Amino acids: CASSPGGHEQYV.

The V gene is TRBV9, the J gene TRBJ1-1; a possible D gene is TRBD1 (6 bases). The CDR3 covers 15 residues. V lost 4 bases and J 1 base, leaving 14 bases between the germline ends. The germline gives CDR1 SGDLS, CDR2 YYNGEE. CDR3 in DNA: TGTGCCAGCAGCCCCAGGGGTTTGCAGAACACTGAAGCTTTCTTT. Protein sequence: CASSPRGLQNTEAFF. The full variable domain, in which reference TRBV9 and TRBJ1-1 provide the parts outside the CDR3, is DSGVTQTPKHLITATGQRVTLRCSPRSGDLSVYWYQQSLDQGLQFLIQYYNGEERAKGNILERFSAQQFPDLHSELNLSSLELGDSALYFCASSPRGLQNTEAFFGQGTRLTVV.

The chain couples TRBV5-4 to TRBJ1-1, with 8 bases identical to TRBD1. CDR3 length: 13 residues. V lost 6 bases and J lost 3; bases outside the gene matches: 4. Germline-derived CDR1 and CDR2 are SGHNT and YYREEE (reference sequence). The CDR3 sequence: CASTKTGDTEAFF. The CDR3 coding sequence is TGTGCCAGCACCAAGACAGGGGACACTGAAGCTTTCTTT.

The J gene is TRBJ2-5, the V gene TRBV7-6; D ambiguous. Trimming removed 5 bases at V and 4 bases at J, with 14 bases between. Germline lookup yields CDR1 SGHVS and CDR2 FNYEAQ. The CDR3 spans 14 residues. DNA of the CDR3: TGTGCCAGCAGCCCCCAGGAGCTACTAGAGACCCAGTACTTC. Protein product: CASSPQELLETQYF.

The rearrangement links TRBV7-2 to TRBJ2-3, with a tentative D call TRBD1 (6 bases). Deletions cut 6 bases from V and 6 bases from J, with 16 bases between. Germline values: CDR1 SGHTA, CDR2 FQGNSA. The CDR3 sequence is 14 residues long. This CDR3 reads CASRPTAGADTQYF. CDR3 nucleotide sequence: TGTGCCAGCAGACCCACCGCAGGGGCGGATACGCAGTATTTT.

This chain joins TRBV10-1 and TRBJ2-3, with D possibly being TRBD2 (5 bases). CDR1 and CDR2 (germline): WNHNN, SYGVQD (reference sequence). V gave up 0 bases and J gave up 6 bases, with 16 bases separating them. This CDR3 comprises 16 residues. This chain's CDR3 is CASSESGRGKRDTQYF. In DNA form, the CDR3 reads TGCGCCAGCAGTGAGTCAGGACGGGGTAAAAGGGATACGCAGTATTTT.

V usage is TRBV29-1 and J usage is TRBJ1-2; 7 nucleotides match TRBD1. The J segment lost 2 bases and the V segment lost 3 bases, leaving 3 bases of the junction unmatched. Germline CDR1 SQVTM, CDR2 ANQGSEA. The CDR3 is 13 residues long. CDR3 coding DNA: TGCAGCGTTGACGGGGGACAGAACTATGGCTACACCTTC. Residues: CSVDGGQNYGYTF.

This clone was seen a few times. The chain recombines TRBV9 with TRBJ2-1; D possibly corresponds to TRBD1 (6 bases). Looked up from germline, CDR1 is SGDLS and CDR2 is YYNGEE. The CDR3 spans 15 residues. V lost 3 bases and J 0 bases, leaving 10 bases between the germline ends. The CDR3: CASSAWDNSYNEQFF. In nucleotides, the CDR3 is TGTGCCAGCAGCGCATGGGACAACTCCTACAATGAGCAGTTCTTC.

The genes are TRBV5-1 and TRBJ1-2, with TRBD1 matching 7 bases. CDR1 and CDR2 from the germline V gene are SGHRS and YFSETQ. Trimming took 0 bases from V and 4 from J; bases not matched to a gene: 6. The CDR3 contains 15 residues. The CDR3 DNA reads as TGCGCCAGCAGCTTGGAGCCAGGGGACAGCTATGGCTACACCTTC. Translating it yields CASSLEPGDSYGYTF.

The chain carries TRBV7-6 and TRBJ2-6; D gene ambiguous. The germline V gene encodes CDR1 SGHVS and CDR2 FNYEAQ. Deletions cut 10 bases from V and 0 bases from J, with 10 bases between. This CDR3 has 14 amino acids. CDR3 sequence reads: CATSVLSGANVLTF. The CDR3 bases are TGTGCCACCTCAGTACTCTCTGGGGCCAACGTCCTGACTTTC.

The rearrangement links TRBV18 to TRBJ2-5; no reliable D call. Germline V gives CDR1 KGHSH, CDR2 LQKENI. Trimming removed 3 bases at V and 5 bases at J, with 7 bases between. The CDR3 runs to 12 residues. The CDR3 nucleotides are TGTGCCAGCTCACCCACGTGGGAGACCCAGTACTTC. This gives the protein CASSPTWETQYF.

The chain combines TRBV6-1 with TRBJ2-5, with D maybe TRBD2 (5 bases). The germline V and J ends were trimmed by 4 bases and 4 bases, with 13 bases remaining between them. The germline V gene encodes CDR1 MNHNS and CDR2 SASEGT. The CDR3 length is 14 residues. CDR3 bases: TGTGCCAGCAGTGCCCCCACGGGGAGAGAGACCCAGTACTTC. Translating it yields CASSAPTGRETQYF.

This clone has only a few counts. The gene calls are TRBV6-5 and TRBJ1-4; the D gene is possibly TRBD1 (5 bases). The CDR3 runs 15 residues. The ends were cut back, 6 bases at V and 7 bases at J, with 18 bases in the middle. CDR1 MNHEY and CDR2 SVGAGI come from the germline V gene. Here the CDR3 DNA reads TGTGCCAGCAGCCCGGGACGACTGATGGCTGAAAAACTGTTTTTT. As protein: CASSPGRLMAEKLFF.

The rearrangement uses TRBV5-1 and TRBJ2-3; 10 positions agree with TRBD1. V shed 3 bases, J shed 4 bases, and the junction held 2 bases outside the gene matches. CDR3 length equals 14 residues. Germline V gene data show CDR1 as SGHRS and CDR2 as YFSETQ. The CDR3 sequence is CASSSTGGPDTQYF. The CDR3 DNA reads as TGCGCCAGCAGCTCGACAGGGGGCCCAGATACGCAGTATTTT.

The V and J genes are TRBV2 and TRBJ1-6; D call uncertain. V lost 8 bases and J 8 bases, leaving 16 bases between the germline ends. The CDR3 is made up of 14 amino acids. In germline, CDR1 is SNHLY, CDR2 FYNNEI. CDR3 DNA sequence: TGTGCCAGCCGGGTAGTAATCCCCGATTCACCCCTCCACTTT. This gives the protein CASRVVIPDSPLHF.

The chain employs TRBV7-2 and TRBJ2-3, with D perhaps matching TRBD1 (6 bases). The germline gives CDR1 SGHTA, CDR2 FQGNSA. The CDR3 has 15 amino acids. Trimming stripped 1 base from V and 1 base from J, with 9 bases between. As DNA, the CDR3 is TGTGCCAGCAGCTTAGGGTCAGGGGGCACAGATACGCAGTATTTT. Protein: CASSLGSGGTDTQYF.

This clone was recorded a few times. The chain employs TRBV14 and TRBJ2-3, with a weak D call TRBD1 (5 bases). CDR1 is SGHDN, CDR2 FVKESK, per germline. V lost 1 base, J lost 0 bases, and 14 bases lay in between. This CDR3 is built from 17 residues. CDR3 in DNA: TGTGCCAGCAGCCAAGCTAGGGGTGGGCCTAGCACAGATACGCAGTATTTT. Its protein is CASSQARGGPSTDTQYF.

This clone has a single count. The chain is built from TRBV28 and TRBJ2-5, with TRBD1 matching 8 bases. V lost 3 bases to trimming and J lost 2 bases; unmatched junction nucleotides: 11. CDR1 MDHEN and CDR2 SYDVKM come from the germline V gene. CDR3 length equals 17 residues. CDR3 in DNA: TGTGCCAGCAGTTTCGGTATACTACGGGACAGGCAAGAGACCCAGTACTTC. Protein sequence: CASSFGILRDRQETQYF.

The rearrangement links TRBV6-1 to TRBJ2-7; 8 bases agree with TRBD1. After removal of 2 bases from V and 6 bases from J, the junction contained 0 bases not matched to a gene. The CDR3 is 12 amino acids. CDR1 and CDR2 from the germline V gene are MNHNS and SASEGT. CDR3 protein: CASSETGGEQYV. The CDR3 DNA sequence: TGTGCCAGCAGTGAAACAGGGGGCGAGCAGTACGTC.

The rearrangement uses TRBV25-1 and TRBJ1-1, with D possibly being TRBD1 (5 bases). The germline V gene encodes CDR1 MGHDK and CDR2 SYGVNS. The ends were cut back, 5 bases at V and 5 bases at J, with 12 bases in the middle. This CDR3 is built from 13 residues. The CDR3: CASSYVGGTEAFF. The DNA for the CDR3 is TGTGCCAGCAGTTACGTGGGGGGGACTGAAGCTTTCTTT.

This clone was detected a few times. The chain has TRBV4-1 and TRBJ1-2; 7 bases are a match to TRBD1. Germline-derived CDR1 and CDR2 are MGHRA and YSYEKL. This CDR3 is built from 15 residues. J was trimmed by 2 bases and V by 9 bases; bases with no gene match: 12. The CDR3 nucleotides are TGCGCCAGTCGCAGCTTGGGACAGTTGAACTATGGCTACACCTTC. Protein product: CASRSLGQLNYGYTF.

The V call is TRBV19, the J call TRBJ2-5, with D perhaps matching TRBD2 (6 bases). The germline V gene has CDR1 LNHDA and CDR2 SQIVND (reference sequence). The CDR3 length is 15 residues. The germline V and J ends were trimmed by 0 bases and 5 bases, with 13 bases remaining between them. CDR3 protein: CASSIDGGSRETQYF. CDR3 nucleotide sequence: TGTGCCAGTAGTATAGATGGGGGGAGTAGGGAGACCCAGTACTTC.

The genes are TRBV25-1 and TRBJ2-7, with 8 nucleotides matching TRBD1. Unmatched junction bases numbered 9, after V lost 4 bases and J lost 7 bases. Germline-derived CDR1 and CDR2 are MGHDK and SYGVNS. The CDR3 extends over 14 amino acids. In DNA, the CDR3 is TGTGCCAGCAGTGGGACAGGGATCCAGAATGAGCAGTACTTC. It encodes CASSGTGIQNEQYF.

V and J are TRBV6-1 and TRBJ2-1; TRBD1 might be the D (6 bases). Deletions cut 3 bases from V and 6 bases from J, with 9 bases between. CDR1 is MNHNS, CDR2 SASEGT, per germline. This CDR3 contains 13 residues. The CDR3 reads CASSDPGANEQFF. For the CDR3, the DNA is TGTGCCAGCAGTGATCCAGGGGCCAATGAGCAGTTCTTC.

This clone was counted a few times. V is TRBV19 and J is TRBJ2-5, with D possibly TRBD1 on 6 matching bases. The DNA end favors TRBJ2-7, so the J call may be wrong. Germline CDR1 reads LNHDA; CDR2 reads SQIVND (reference sequence). This CDR3 is built from 12 residues. The CDR3 DNA reads TGTGCCAGTAGTATCGGCAGGGGCGAGCAGTACTTC. As protein: CASSIGRGEQYF.

The J gene is TRBJ2-2, the V gene TRBV9; D is possibly TRBD1 or TRBD2 (6 bases each). Between the trimmed V and J ends, which lost 5 bases and 3 bases, there was a span of 8 bases. Germline V gives CDR1 SGDLS, CDR2 YYNGEE. The CDR3 is 13 residues long. CDR3 in DNA: TGTGCCAGCAGGGAGGGGGACACCGGGGAGCTGTTTTTT. Translation gives CASREGDTGELFF. Full variable domain (missing parts from reference TRBV9 and TRBJ2-2): DSGVTQTPKHLITATGQRVTLRCSPRSGDLSVYWYQQSLDQGLQFLIQYYNGEERAKGNILERFSAQQFPDLHSELNLSSLELGDSALYFCASREGDTGELFFGEGSRLTVL.

The V and J genes are TRBV5-1 and TRBJ2-2; 9 bases match TRBD1. Germline V gives CDR1 SGHRS, CDR2 YFSETQ. The CDR3 runs 16 residues. The ends lost 3 bases at V and 2 bases at J; junction bases unmatched: 5. The CDR3 reads CASSYSTGGNTGELFF. DNA of the CDR3: TGCGCCAGCAGCTACTCGACAGGGGGTAACACCGGGGAGCTGTTTTTT.